The 22 T cell receptor beta chains listed next were all sequenced from one sample in a study of T-cell reconstitution after alpha-beta-depleted transplantation in children. A TCRbeta library incorporating unique molecular identifiers was prepared. TCRdb reprocessed the PCR reads via MiXCR and lists one record per CDR3 protein. This sample has about 400,000 distinct CDR3 sequences, with 15% to 20% found just once. Source: PBMCs, mostly from graft donor cells, taken 360 days after TCRalphabeta/CD19-depleted stem cell transplant. These TCRs come from a boy under three years old who had a stem cell transplant for Wiskott-Aldrich syndrome, so the T cells may come from the graft donor.

The CDR3 sequence is CASSPTTHTGELFF. The CDR3 nucleotides read TGCGCCAGCAGCCCCACTACGCACACCGGGGAGCTGTTTTTT. The chain carries TRBV5-1 and TRBJ2-2; D gene ambiguous. The CDR3 has 14 residues. Per germline, CDR1 SGHRS and CDR2 YFSETQ. V lost 4 bases to trimming and J lost 3 bases, with 10 bases between them. Using reference TRBV5-1 and TRBJ2-2 for the parts outside the CDR3, the full variable domain is KAGVTQTPRYLIKTRGQQVTLSCSPISGHRSVSWYQQTPGQGLQFLFEYFSETQRNKGNFPGRFSGRQFSNSRSEMNVSTLELGDSALYLCASSPTTHTGELFFGEGSRLTVL.

This clonotype was counted a few times. CDR3 residues: CASSLGDFSNQPQHF. CDR3 DNA sequence: TGTGCCAGCAGCTTGGGGGATTTTAGCAATCAGCCCCAGCATTTT. The chain links TRBV11-2 to TRBJ1-5, with D possibly being TRBD1 (5 bases). CDR3 length: 15 residues. Trimming took 3 bases from V and 0 from J, leaving 9 bases between them. Germline V gene lookup returns CDR1 SGHAT and CDR2 FQNNGV.

This clonotype was counted only a few times. The rearrangement joins TRBV20-1 to TRBJ2-5, with TRBD2 matching over 12 bases. Trimming cost V 3 bases and J 4 bases; bases outside gene matches: 6. Germline values: CDR1 DFQATT, CDR2 SNEGSKA (reference sequence). This CDR3 region has 15 residues. CDR3 sequence: CSASTLAGGRETQYF. The CDR3 coding sequence is TGCAGTGCTAGTACTCTAGCGGGGGGGCGAGAGACCCAGTACTTC.

Of note for this clonotype: An end of the junction differs from the germline gene, which may be a read error. The chain couples TRBV11-2 to TRBJ2-1; TRBD2 agrees at 12 bases. The CDR3 is 18 residues long. The germline CDR1 and CDR2 sequences are SGHAT and FQNNGV. The CDR3, as DNA: TGTGCAAGCAGCAGACTAGCGGGAGCCCTTGGAGGATACAATGAGCAGTTCTTC. Amino acid sequence: CASSRLAGALGGYNEQFF.

There are a few counts of this clonotype. The rearrangement links TRBV12-3 or TRBV12-4 to TRBJ1-6; 8 positions match TRBD1. The CDR3 spans 15 residues. V gave up 6 bases and J gave up 4 bases; unmatched junction bases: 5. The CDR3: CASRKDREYNSPLHF. The CDR3 region has the DNA TGTGCCAGCAGAAAGGACAGGGAGTATAATTCACCCCTCCACTTT.

This clonotype was counted a few times. The chain combines TRBV6-2 or TRBV6-3 with TRBJ1-5, with D perhaps TRBD1 (5 bases). The ends were cut back, 3 bases at V and 7 bases at J, with 13 bases in the middle. From germline, CDR1 is MNHEY and CDR2 SVGEGT. The CDR3 loop spans 14 amino acids. CDR3 sequence (DNA): TGTGCCAGCAGTTATAGGGGACCCGGACAGCCCCAGCATTTT. Amino acids: CASSYRGPGQPQHF.

This clonotype has at least ten counts. The V gene is TRBV6-5, the J gene TRBJ2-7, with 10 bases aligning to TRBD2. The CDR3 contains 13 residues. In germline, CDR1 is MNHEY, CDR2 SVGAGI. V shed 9 bases, J shed 7 bases, and the junction held 9 bases outside the gene matches. The DNA for the CDR3 is TGTGCCAGTAGTAGCGGGAGGTCCGGGGAGCAGTACTTC. Encoded protein: CASSSGRSGEQYF.

The chain combines TRBV12-3 or TRBV12-4 with TRBJ2-7, with a weak D call TRBD1 (6 bases). The CDR3 has 14 residues. The V and J ends lost 4 bases and 7 bases respectively, with 17 bases between them. CDR3 protein: CASSYQQGSEEQYF. The CDR3 DNA reads as TGTGCCAGCAGTTATCAACAGGGTTCTGAGGAGCAGTACTTC.

The V call is TRBV2, the J call TRBJ2-3; possibly TRBD2 for D (5 bases). The CDR3 is 12 residues long. Germline CDR1 reads SNHLY; CDR2 reads FYNNEI. Trimming cost V 4 bases and J 6 bases, with 8 bases left between them. Written as DNA, the CDR3 is TGTGCCAGCAGTGGGACGGGGGATACGCAGTATTTT. This encodes CASSGTGDTQYF.

This chain connects TRBV5-1 to TRBJ2-6; no clear D gene. The CDR3 runs 18 residues. Trimming pared 1 base from V and 2 bases from J, leaving 16 bases between. Per the germline V gene, CDR1 is SGHRS and CDR2 is YFSETQ. The DNA for the CDR3 is TGCGCCAGCAGCTTGCCGGTGGAGAGAAAAACTGGGGCCAACGTCCTGACTTTC. Its protein is CASSLPVERKTGANVLTF.

This clonotype was seen a few times. This sequence joins TRBV15 and TRBJ2-7; no clear D. Per germline, CDR1 LNHNV and CDR2 YYDKDF (reference sequence). The CDR3 has 15 residues. V was shortened by 0 bases and J by 7 bases, with 16 bases between the two germline ends. The CDR3 loop is CATSRDATSPREQYF. The DNA of the CDR3 is TGTGCCACCAGCAGAGATGCGACGTCCCCTAGAGAGCAGTACTTC.

This clonotype has only a few counts. V gene TRBV11-2 combines with J gene TRBJ2-1, with 13 positions matching TRBD2. The V and J ends lost 6 bases and 3 bases, in that order; junction bases with no gene match: 8. The CDR3 spans 17 residues. CDR1 and CDR2 from the germline V gene are SGHAT and FQNNGV. The CDR3 loop is CASRWTSGSLIYNEQFF. The CDR3 DNA is TGTGCCAGCAGATGGACTAGCGGGAGCCTTATCTACAATGAGCAGTTCTTC.

CDR3 nucleotide sequence: TGCGCCAGCAGCGTCTTACAGGGAACCTACGAGCAGTACTTC. The encoded protein is CASSVLQGTYEQYF. The rearrangement uses TRBV5-1 and TRBJ2-7, with a tentative D call TRBD1 (6 bases). This CDR3 comprises 14 residues. V gave up 4 bases and J gave up 2 bases, with 13 bases separating them. Germline V gene lookup returns CDR1 SGHRS and CDR2 YFSETQ. The whole variable domain, filled in from reference TRBV5-1 and TRBJ2-7, reads KAGVTQTPRYLIKTRGQQVTLSCSPISGHRSVSWYQQTPGQGLQFLFEYFSETQRNKGNFPGRFSGRQFSNSRSEMNVSTLELGDSALYLCASSVLQGTYEQYFGPGTRLTVT.

The rearrangement joins TRBV20-1 to TRBJ2-4; 7 bases fit TRBD1. Germline CDR1 reads DFQATT; CDR2 reads SNEGSKA (reference sequence). V was clipped by 6 bases and J by 0 bases; unmatched bases: 5. The CDR3 runs to 14 residues. The CDR3 reads CSAYRGLAKNIQYF. The CDR3 DNA sequence: TGCAGTGCATACAGGGGCCTAGCCAAAAACATTCAGTACTTC.

This clonotype was counted a few times. The chain employs TRBV28 and TRBJ2-4, with a weak D call TRBD2 (5 bases). Germline V gene lookup returns CDR1 MDHEN and CDR2 SYDVKM. Trimming removed 6 bases at V and 5 bases at J, with 20 bases between. This CDR3 is built from 16 residues. The CDR3 DNA is TGTGCCAGCAGATCGGGCCTGAGGGCCCCCGAAAACATTCAGTACTTC. Protein sequence: CASRSGLRAPENIQYF.

This clonotype has only a few counts. J is TRBJ1-6 and V is TRBV7-8; 7 positions agree with TRBD1. CDR1 is SGHVS and CDR2 is FQNEAQ in the germline V gene. V lost 0 bases to trimming and J lost 9 bases; unmatched junction nucleotides: 2. The CDR3 contains 14 residues. In DNA form, the CDR3 reads TGTGCCAGCAGCTTAGCGGGACAGTTTTCACCCCTCCACTTT. It translates to CASSLAGQFSPLHF.

This clonotype has just a few counts. Here the CDR3 DNA reads TGTGCCAGCAGTTTAGCGCAGGACTACGAGCAGTACTTC. It yields the protein CASSLAQDYEQYF. The gene calls are TRBV12-3 or TRBV12-4 and TRBJ2-7; D is undetermined. The V and J ends lost 0 bases and 3 bases respectively, with 6 bases between them. There are 13 residues in the CDR3.

This clonotype was seen at least ten times. The chain combines TRBV12-3 or TRBV12-4 with TRBJ1-6; D is undetermined. There are 14 residues in the CDR3. With 3 bases removed from V and 4 bases from J, the gap between germline ends came to 7 bases. The CDR3 protein is CASSLASYNSPLHF. The CDR3 DNA reads as TGTGCCAGCAGTTTGGCTTCATATAATTCACCCCTCCACTTT.

The rearrangement joins TRBV7-9 to TRBJ1-1; TRBD1 matches at 8 bases. CDR1 SEHNR and CDR2 FQNEAQ come from the germline V gene (reference sequence). V dropped 5 bases and J dropped 4; count of bases not matched to a gene: 9. CDR3 length equals 15 residues. CDR3 loop: CASSHGQGLTTEAFF. The CDR3 DNA is TGTGCCAGCAGCCACGGACAGGGACTTACCACTGAAGCTTTCTTT. The whole variable domain, remainder taken from reference TRBV7-9 and TRBJ1-1, is DTGVSQNPRHKITKRGQNVTFRCDPISEHNRLYWYRQTLGQGPEFLTYFQNEAQLEKSRLLSDRFSAERPKGSFSTLEIQRTEQGDSAMYLCASSHGQGLTTEAFFGQGTRLTVV.

The chain uses TRBV20-1 and TRBJ2-1; 11 bases are a match to TRBD2. V lost 0 bases to trimming and J lost 2 bases; unmatched junction nucleotides: 27. From germline, CDR1 is DFQATT and CDR2 SNEGSKA (reference sequence). CDR3 size: 24 residues. This chain's CDR3 is CSARERGGASALAGDQRTYNEQFF. CDR3 nucleotide sequence: TGCAGTGCTAGAGAGAGAGGGGGAGCTTCGGCACTAGCGGGAGATCAGAGGACCTACAATGAGCAGTTCTTC.

This clonotype appeared a few times. The chain has TRBV5-1 and TRBJ2-2, with D possibly matching TRBD1 (6 bases). Trimming stripped 0 bases from V and 6 bases from J, with 12 bases between. The CDR3 spans 15 residues. Germline CDR1 SGHRS, CDR2 YFSETQ. The CDR3 sequence: CASSLEVRGAGELFF. CDR3 in DNA: TGCGCCAGCAGCTTGGAGGTCAGGGGCGCCGGGGAGCTGTTTTTT.

The chain combines TRBV28 with TRBJ1-2, with TRBD1 as a possible D gene (5 bases). This CDR3 contains 17 residues. V dropped 5 bases and J dropped 4 bases, with 23 bases sitting between them. Germline-derived CDR1 and CDR2 are MDHEN and SYDVKM. The DNA for the CDR3 is TGTGCCAGCAGTCCGCCGTTTGGGACCTACCGTGGCTATGGCTACACCTTC. Translating gives CASSPPFGTYRGYGYTF.